Following are 25 T cell receptor beta chains from one sample sequenced in a study of cytomegalovirus exposure and HLA in healthy donors. PCR was performed using 60 Vbeta and 13 Jbeta primers. Profiling relied on immunoSEQ multiplex PCR, and the TCRdb table lists in-frame clones only, not all of them. The data contain tens of thousands of clones, about 80% of them singletons. Sample: PBMCs. These receptors all stem from a man aged 25 to 40 in good health and CMV-seronegative.

This rearrangement joins TRBV9 to TRBJ1-1; D is unclear. V was cut by 5 bases and J by 4 bases, with 6 bases left in between. This CDR3 spans 11 amino acids. Germline V gene data show CDR1 as SGDLS and CDR2 as YYNGEE. The CDR3 nucleotides read TGTGCCAGCAGTCTAGGCACTGAAGCTTTCTTT. The encoded protein is CASSLGTEAFF.

V gene TRBV6-4 combines with J gene TRBJ1-1, with TRBD1 identical over 8 bases. Unmatched junction bases numbered 12, after V lost 5 bases and J lost 4 bases. The CDR3 is 16 amino acids. Germline lookup yields CDR1 MRHNA and CDR2 SNTAGT. DNA of the CDR3: TGTGCCAGCAGTACAAAAGCAGGACAGGGAAGCACTGAAGCTTTCTTT. Translation gives CASSTKAGQGSTEAFF.

The chain has TRBV13 and TRBJ2-7; D possibly corresponds to TRBD2 (6 bases). The V and J ends lost 0 bases and 3 bases respectively, with 9 bases between them. The CDR3 has 14 amino acids. Germline-derived CDR1 and CDR2 are PRHDT and FYEKMQ (reference sequence). CDR3 nucleotides: TGTGCCAGCAGCTTAGGCGTTAGCGGCTACGAGCAGTACTTC. It yields the protein CASSLGVSGYEQYF.

The rearrangement links TRBV14 to TRBJ2-1; 10 positions agree with TRBD2. The V gene end was trimmed by 3 bases and the J gene end by 3 bases; junction bases not matched to a gene: 2. Germline assignment: CDR1 SGHDN and CDR2 FVKESK. The CDR3 spans 15 residues. The CDR3 here is CASSHGTSDYNEQFF. The CDR3 nucleotides are TGTGCCAGCAGCCACGGGACTAGCGACTACAATGAGCAGTTCTTC.

This clone came up once. The chain joins TRBV6-5 to TRBJ1-1; TRBD1 matches 7 bases. Germline CDR1 is MNHEY and CDR2 is SVGAGI. J was trimmed by 1 base and V by 10 bases; bases with no gene match: 6. The CDR3 has 13 residues. For the CDR3, the DNA is TGTGCCATCAAGGGGGCCTCGAACACTGAAGCTTTCTTT. As protein: CAIKGASNTEAFF.

This chain uses TRBV5-4 with TRBJ1-2; 10 nucleotides match TRBD1. Germline CDR1 and CDR2: SGHNT and YYREEE (reference sequence). With V trimmed by 3 bases and J by 1 base, 3 bases remained unmatched. CDR3 length: 15 residues. The DNA for the CDR3 is TGTGCCAGCAGCTCAGGGACAGGGGTTAACTATGGCTACACCTTC. Amino acid sequence: CASSSGTGVNYGYTF.

This clone was seen a few times. The chain uses TRBV7-2 and TRBJ1-2; no clear D. V shed 7 bases and J shed 4 bases, with 10 bases lying between them. Germline loops: CDR1 SGHTA, CDR2 FQGNSA. This CDR3 is 12 amino acids long. The CDR3 spells CASTTGTYGYTF. Here the CDR3 DNA reads TGTGCCAGCACTACGGGAACCTATGGCTACACCTTC.

This clone was recorded a few times. The V call is TRBV19, the J call TRBJ2-3, with D perhaps TRBD2 (5 bases). Germline values: CDR1 LNHDA, CDR2 SQIVND (reference sequence). This CDR3 comprises 15 residues. V dropped 6 bases and J dropped 2 bases, with 15 bases sitting between them. For the CDR3, the DNA is TGTGCCAGTAGCACCGAGTGGACTTCCACAGATACGCAGTATTTT. Residues: CASSTEWTSTDTQYF.

This clone was observed a few times. The chain uses TRBV6-4 and TRBJ2-2; 14 bases align to TRBD2. Germline-derived CDR1 and CDR2 are MRHNA and SNTAGT. The V gene end was trimmed by 6 bases and the J gene end by 7 bases; junction bases not matched to a gene: 4. CDR3 length equals 15 residues. CDR3 DNA: TGTGCCAGCAGCGGACTAGCGGGAGGCGACGGGGAGCTGTTTTTT. Protein product: CASSGLAGGDGELFF.

The rearrangement joins TRBV6-4 to TRBJ2-1, with 8 bases identical to TRBD2. This CDR3 has 16 residues. CDR1 MRHNA and CDR2 SNTAGT come from the germline V gene. The V segment lost 4 bases and the J segment 5 bases; nucleotides outside the gene matches: 10. The CDR3 loop reads CASSVQSGSSNNEQFF. As DNA, the CDR3 is TGTGCCAGCAGTGTGCAGAGCGGGAGCTCGAACAATGAGCAGTTCTTC.

This rearrangement joins TRBV2 to TRBJ2-1; 8 positions match TRBD1. The CDR3 extends over 13 amino acids. The junction had 7 bases not matched to a gene; V was cut back by 6 bases and J by 9 bases. Germline V CDR1 and CDR2: SNHLY, FYNNEI. The CDR3 reads CASRYQTGGEQFF. The CDR3 nucleotides are TGTGCCAGCAGATATCAAACAGGGGGTGAGCAGTTCTTC. Using reference TRBV2 and TRBJ2-1 for the parts outside the CDR3, the full variable domain is EPEVTQTPSHQVTQMGQEVILRCVPISNHLYFYWYRQILGQKVEFLVSFYNNEISEKSEIFDDQFSVERPDGSNFTLKIRSTKLEDSAMYFCASRYQTGGEQFFGPGTRLTVL.

This chain links TRBV30 with TRBJ2-7; D is undetermined. This CDR3 region has 11 residues. V was pared by 6 bases and J by 3 bases, with 9 bases between. Germline loops: CDR1 GTSNPN, CDR2 SVGIG (reference sequence). The CDR3 nucleotides are TGTGCCTGCTTTCTCGGCTACGAGCAGTACTTC. It encodes CACFLGYEQYF.

The chain couples TRBV30 to TRBJ1-1; 9 bases are shared with TRBD1. CDR3 length equals 11 residues. V gave up 3 bases and J gave up 10 bases; unmatched junction bases: 3. The germline CDR1 and CDR2 sequences are GTSNPN and SVGIG (reference sequence). CDR3 DNA sequence: TGTGCCTGGAGCGACAGGGGGGGAGCTTTCTTT. This codes for CAWSDRGGAFF.

J is TRBJ1-2 and V is TRBV6-1, with TRBD1 matching over 7 bases. Per germline, CDR1 MNHNS and CDR2 SASEGT. The CDR3 has 14 amino acids. V shed 4 bases, J shed 8 bases, and the junction held 10 bases outside the gene matches. The CDR3 DNA follows: TGTGCCAGCAGTGTTGGACAGATAGGGGGCGGCTACACCTTC. It specifies CASSVGQIGGGYTF.

The chain couples TRBV15 to TRBJ1-4; no reliable D call. Germline V gene lookup returns CDR1 LNHNV and CDR2 YYDKDF (reference sequence). Trimming removed 0 bases from V and 7 bases from J, with 9 bases in between. There are 14 residues in the CDR3. CDR3 amino acids: CATSREGSSEKLFF. For the CDR3, the DNA is TGTGCCACCAGCAGAGAGGGGAGTTCTGAAAAACTGTTTTTT.

The chain recombines TRBV19 with TRBJ1-6; TRBD1 aligns across 8 bases. Germline CDR1 and CDR2: LNHDA and SQIVND (reference sequence). V trimming: 3 bases; J trimming: 5 bases; junction bases outside the gene matches: 3. The CDR3 totals 15 residues. CDR3 loop: CASSMTGADNSPLHF. The CDR3 bases are TGTGCCAGTAGTATGACAGGGGCTGATAATTCACCCCTCCACTTT.

V usage is TRBV19 and J usage is TRBJ1-5; D call uncertain. V lost 0 bases to trimming and J lost 0 bases, with 6 bases between them. CDR1 is LNHDA and CDR2 is SQIVND in the germline V gene (reference sequence). The CDR3 is 15 amino acids. The CDR3 DNA is TGTGCCAGTAGTATAGATCCGGTTAGCAATCAGCCCCAGCATTTT. Residues: CASSIDPVSNQPQHF.

This chain links TRBV7-9 with TRBJ2-3, with 7 bases lining up with TRBD2. Germline CDR1 SEHNR, CDR2 FQNEAQ (reference sequence). The CDR3 contains 16 residues. V was clipped by 1 base and J by 2 bases; unmatched bases: 6. The CDR3 sequence is CASSLVSLADTDTQYF. CDR3 coding DNA: TGTGCCAGCAGCTTAGTGAGTCTAGCGGACACAGATACGCAGTATTTT.

The gene calls are TRBV25-1 and TRBJ2-2; weak D call: TRBD2 (6 bases). The CDR3 totals 17 residues. The germline gives CDR1 MGHDK, CDR2 SYGVNS. The V and J ends lost 7 bases and 4 bases respectively, with 22 bases between them. The CDR3 coding sequence is TGTGCCAGCACACACCGCGCGGGGTTAGGTTTCACCGGGGAGCTGTTTTTT. Amino acids: CASTHRAGLGFTGELFF. Variable domain in full (rest from reference TRBV25-1 and TRBJ2-2): EADIYQTPRYLVIGTGKKITLECSQTMGHDKMYWYQQDPGMELHLIHYSYGVNSTEKGDLSSESTVSRIRTEHFPLTLESARPSHTSQYLCASTHRAGLGFTGELFFGEGSRLTVL.

This clone has a handful of counts. The chain carries TRBV7-2 and TRBJ2-1; 8 nucleotides match TRBD2. The CDR3 consists of 15 residues. CDR1 SGHTA and CDR2 FQGNSA come from the germline V gene. The V segment lost 5 bases and the J segment 1 base; nucleotides outside the gene matches: 4. The CDR3 DNA reads as TGTGCCAGCAGCCCCCAGCGGGGGTCCTACAATGAGCAGTTCTTC. It codes for CASSPQRGSYNEQFF.

The CDR3 loop reads CASSAGQGYTGELFF. DNA for the CDR3: TGTGCCAGCAGTGCCGGTCAGGGTTACACCGGGGAGCTGTTTTTT. The rearrangement joins TRBV25-1 to TRBJ2-2, with a weak D call TRBD1 (5 bases). The V end was cut by 4 bases, the J end by 3 bases, with 12 bases between. CDR3 length equals 15 residues. Germline CDR1 and CDR2: MGHDK and SYGVNS.

V is TRBV18 and J is TRBJ1-5; 10 positions match TRBD1. Germline CDR1 and CDR2: KGHSH and LQKENI. V lost 2 bases, J lost 6 bases, and 4 bases stayed unmatched. The CDR3 runs 15 residues. The CDR3 DNA reads as TGTGCCAGCTCACCATCGGGACAGGGGACTCAGCCCCAGCATTTT. It is translated as CASSPSGQGTQPQHF.

A few counts support this clone. V is TRBV27 and J is TRBJ2-7; 8 bases fit TRBD1. The germline V gene encodes CDR1 MNHEY and CDR2 SMNVEV (reference sequence). V trimming: 6 bases; J trimming: 2 bases; junction bases outside the gene matches: 9. The CDR3 is 15 amino acids. CDR3: CASSTTGGFTYEQYF. The CDR3, as DNA: TGTGCCAGCAGCACTACAGGGGGTTTTACCTACGAGCAGTACTTC.

The chain has TRBV2 and TRBJ1-2; D is possibly TRBD1 (5 bases). Germline V gene sequence: CDR1 SNHLY, CDR2 FYNNEI. Trimming pared 8 bases from V and 1 base from J, leaving 14 bases between. The CDR3 is 14 amino acids. In DNA form, the CDR3 reads TGTGCCAGCTGCCCGGGACTCTTTAACTATGGCTACACCTTC. It encodes CASCPGLFNYGYTF. Full variable domain (remainder filled in from reference TRBV2 and TRBJ1-2): EPEVTQTPSHQVTQMGQEVILRCVPISNHLYFYWYRQILGQKVEFLVSFYNNEISEKSEIFDDQFSVERPDGSNFTLKIRSTKLEDSAMYFCASCPGLFNYGYTFGSGTRLTVV.

The chain employs TRBV7-2 and TRBJ1-1; no clear D. CDR1 SGHTA and CDR2 FQGNSA come from the germline V gene. V was clipped by 3 bases and J by 2 bases, with 7 bases between them. CDR3 size: 13 residues. The CDR3 DNA reads TGTGCCAGCAGCTTGGGCATTAACACTGAAGCTTTCTTT. This translates into CASSLGINTEAFF. The entire variable domain, with the rest obtained from reference TRBV7-2 and TRBJ1-1, is as follows: GAGVSQSPSNKVTEKGKDVELRCDPISGHTALYWYRQSLGQGLEFLIYFQGNSAPDKSGLPSDRFSAERTGGSVSTLTIQRTQQEDSAVYLCASSLGINTEAFFGQGTRLTVV.